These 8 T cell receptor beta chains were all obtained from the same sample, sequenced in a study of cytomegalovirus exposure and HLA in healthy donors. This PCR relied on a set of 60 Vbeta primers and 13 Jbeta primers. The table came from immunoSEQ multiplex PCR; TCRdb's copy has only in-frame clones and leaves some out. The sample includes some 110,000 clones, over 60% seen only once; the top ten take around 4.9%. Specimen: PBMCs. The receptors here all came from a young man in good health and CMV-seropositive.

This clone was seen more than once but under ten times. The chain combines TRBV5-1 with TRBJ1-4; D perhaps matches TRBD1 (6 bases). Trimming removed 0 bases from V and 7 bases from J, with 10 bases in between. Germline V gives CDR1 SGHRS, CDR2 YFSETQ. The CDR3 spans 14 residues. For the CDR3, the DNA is TGCGCCAGCAGCTTGGGACAGGACACTGAAAAACTGTTTTTT. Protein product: CASSLGQDTEKLFF.

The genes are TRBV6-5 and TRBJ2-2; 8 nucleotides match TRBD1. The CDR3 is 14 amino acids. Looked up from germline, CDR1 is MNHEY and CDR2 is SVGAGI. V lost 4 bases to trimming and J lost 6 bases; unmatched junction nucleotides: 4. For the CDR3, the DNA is TGTGCCAGCAGTTGGACAGGGCTGGCCGGGGAGCTGTTTTTT. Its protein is CASSWTGLAGELFF.

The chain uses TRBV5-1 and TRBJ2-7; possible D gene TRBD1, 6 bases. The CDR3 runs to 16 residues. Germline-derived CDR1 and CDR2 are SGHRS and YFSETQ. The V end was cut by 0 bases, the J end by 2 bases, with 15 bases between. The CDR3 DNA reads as TGCGCCAGCAGCTTGGACAGGGACCGAAGGGCCTACGAGCAGTACTTC. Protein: CASSLDRDRRAYEQYF.

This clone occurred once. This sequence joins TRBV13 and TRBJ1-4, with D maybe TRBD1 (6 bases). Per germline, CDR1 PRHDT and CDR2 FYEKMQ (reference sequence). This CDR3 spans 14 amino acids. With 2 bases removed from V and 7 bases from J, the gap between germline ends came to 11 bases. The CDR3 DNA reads TGTGCCAGCAGCTTACAGGGGTTGAGTGAAAAACTGTTTTTT. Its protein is CASSLQGLSEKLFF.

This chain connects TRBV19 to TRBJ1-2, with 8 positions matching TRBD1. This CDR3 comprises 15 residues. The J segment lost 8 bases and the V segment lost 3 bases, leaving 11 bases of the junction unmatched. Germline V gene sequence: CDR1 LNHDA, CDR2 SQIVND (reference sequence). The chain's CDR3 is CASSISQGAWDGYTF. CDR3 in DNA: TGTGCCAGTAGTATTTCCCAGGGGGCCTGGGACGGCTACACCTTC.

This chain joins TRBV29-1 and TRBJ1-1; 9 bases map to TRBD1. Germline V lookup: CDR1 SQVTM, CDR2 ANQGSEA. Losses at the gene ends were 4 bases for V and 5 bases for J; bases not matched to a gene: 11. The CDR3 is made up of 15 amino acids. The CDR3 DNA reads TGCAGCGTTGTCCGAGACAGGGGGAGTAGAACTGAAGCTTTCTTT. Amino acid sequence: CSVVRDRGSRTEAFF.

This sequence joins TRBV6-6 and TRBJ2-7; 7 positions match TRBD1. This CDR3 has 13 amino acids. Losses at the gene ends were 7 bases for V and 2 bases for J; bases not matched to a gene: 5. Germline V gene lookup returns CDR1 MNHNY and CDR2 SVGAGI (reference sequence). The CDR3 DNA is TGTGCCAGCACCGACAGGGCTCCCTACGAGCAGTACTTC. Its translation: CASTDRAPYEQYF.

For the CDR3, the DNA is TGTGCCAGCAGCCCTCTAGCGGGGGTTGCAGATACGCAGTATTTT. Residues: CASSPLAGVADTQYF. The chain has TRBV7-6 and TRBJ2-3, with 10 bases identical to TRBD2. The CDR3 is 15 amino acids. The V segment lost 5 bases and the J segment 4 bases; nucleotides outside the gene matches: 6. From germline, CDR1 is SGHVS and CDR2 FNYEAQ.